This T cell receptor (beta chain) was obtained from a study of PD-1 blockade in classical Hodgkin lymphoma. Regarding the study as a whole: It was among complete responders that baseline diversity resembled that of newly diagnosed patients.

Libraries were prepared by immunoSEQ multiplex PCR; TCRdb keeps only in-frame clonotypes and omits some of them. The sample comprises over 90,000 clones, 89% of which are singletons, and around a tenth rests with the top ten. The V and J ends lost 7 bases and 4 bases respectively, with 14 bases between them. Germline V CDR1 and CDR2: WSHSY, SAAADI. The CDR3 loop spans 14 amino acids. Relapses following autologous stem cell transplantation were seen in all patients, with brentuximab vedotin exposure varying. On this clone: Its antigen is unknown.

The sequence was obtained from a human donor with classical Hodgkin lymphoma. Sample: peripheral blood mononuclear cells (PBMCs), taken before the second cycle of nivolumab. J is TRBJ2-1 and V is TRBV10-2, with D perhaps TRBD2 (7 bases). The CDR3 region is CASKGGGLYNEQFF. CDR3 bases: TGCGCCAGCAAGGGGGGGGGCTTATACAATGAGCAGTTCTTC.